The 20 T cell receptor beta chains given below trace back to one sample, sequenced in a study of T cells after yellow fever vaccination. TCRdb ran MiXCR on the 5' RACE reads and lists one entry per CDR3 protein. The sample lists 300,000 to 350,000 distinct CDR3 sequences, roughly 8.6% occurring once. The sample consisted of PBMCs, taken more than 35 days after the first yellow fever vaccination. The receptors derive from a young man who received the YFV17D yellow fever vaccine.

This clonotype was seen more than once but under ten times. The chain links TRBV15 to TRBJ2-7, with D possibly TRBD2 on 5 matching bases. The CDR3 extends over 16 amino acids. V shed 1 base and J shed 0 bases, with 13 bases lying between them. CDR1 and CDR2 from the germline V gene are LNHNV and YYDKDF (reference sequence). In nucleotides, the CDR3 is TGTGCCACCAGCAGAGGAAGGACTGATAACTCCTACGAGCAGTACTTC. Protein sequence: CATSRGRTDNSYEQYF.

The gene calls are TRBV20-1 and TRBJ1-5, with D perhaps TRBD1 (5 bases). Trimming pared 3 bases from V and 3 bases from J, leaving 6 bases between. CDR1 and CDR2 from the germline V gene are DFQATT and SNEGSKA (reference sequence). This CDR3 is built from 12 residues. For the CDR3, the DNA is TGCAGTGCTAGGGGGCCCAATCAGCCCCAGCATTTT. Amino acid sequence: CSARGPNQPQHF.

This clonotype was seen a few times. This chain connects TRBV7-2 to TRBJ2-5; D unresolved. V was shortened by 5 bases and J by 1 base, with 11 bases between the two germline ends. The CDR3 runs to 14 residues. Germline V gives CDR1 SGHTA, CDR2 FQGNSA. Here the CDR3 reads CASSPNLIQETQYF. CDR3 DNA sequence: TGTGCCAGCAGCCCTAACTTGATCCAAGAGACCCAGTACTTC.

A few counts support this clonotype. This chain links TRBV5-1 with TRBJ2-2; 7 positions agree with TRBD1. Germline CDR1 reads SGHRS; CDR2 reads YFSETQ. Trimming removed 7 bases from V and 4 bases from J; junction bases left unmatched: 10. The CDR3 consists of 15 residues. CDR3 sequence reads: CASREGAPGTGELFF. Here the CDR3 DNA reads TGCGCCAGCCGCGAGGGGGCCCCGGGCACCGGGGAGCTGTTTTTT.

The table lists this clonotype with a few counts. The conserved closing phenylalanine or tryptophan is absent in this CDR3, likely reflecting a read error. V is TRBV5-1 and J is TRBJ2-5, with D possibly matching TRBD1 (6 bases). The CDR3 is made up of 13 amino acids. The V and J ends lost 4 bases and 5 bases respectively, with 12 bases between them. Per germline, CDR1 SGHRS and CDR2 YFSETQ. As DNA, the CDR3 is TGCGCCAGCAGCGAGGGGACACTGGAGACCCAGTACTTG. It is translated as CASSEGTLETQYL.

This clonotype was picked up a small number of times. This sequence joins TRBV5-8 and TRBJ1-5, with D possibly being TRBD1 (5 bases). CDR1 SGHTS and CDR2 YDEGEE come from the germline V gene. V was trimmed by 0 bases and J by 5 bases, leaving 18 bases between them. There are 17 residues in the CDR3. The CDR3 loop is CASSLGRGGLADQPQHF. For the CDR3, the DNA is TGTGCCAGCAGCTTGGGACGCGGGGGGTTAGCGGATCAGCCCCAGCATTTT.

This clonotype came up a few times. CDR3 amino acids: CASSPQGGRYNEQFF. The DNA of the CDR3 is TGTGCCAGCAGCCCCCAAGGGGGCCGCTACAATGAGCAGTTCTTC. The chain carries TRBV7-9 and TRBJ2-1; 7 bases align to TRBD1. This CDR3 has 15 amino acids. V was pared by 5 bases and J by 3 bases, with 7 bases of the junction left unmatched. Germline CDR1 is SEHNR and CDR2 is FQNEAQ (reference sequence).

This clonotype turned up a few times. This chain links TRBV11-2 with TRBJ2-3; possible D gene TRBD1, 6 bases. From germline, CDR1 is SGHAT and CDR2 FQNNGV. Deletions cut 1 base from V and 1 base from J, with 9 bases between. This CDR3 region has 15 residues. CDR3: CASSLAHRGTDTQYF. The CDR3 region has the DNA TGTGCCAGCAGCTTAGCTCACAGGGGCACAGATACGCAGTATTTT.

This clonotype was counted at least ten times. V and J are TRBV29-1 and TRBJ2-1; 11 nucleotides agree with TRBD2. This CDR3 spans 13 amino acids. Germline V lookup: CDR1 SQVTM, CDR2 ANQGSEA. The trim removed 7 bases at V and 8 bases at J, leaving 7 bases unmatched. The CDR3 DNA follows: TGCAGCGGTAGCGGGGGGGCCTTGTATGAGCAGTTCTTC. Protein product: CSGSGGALYEQFF.

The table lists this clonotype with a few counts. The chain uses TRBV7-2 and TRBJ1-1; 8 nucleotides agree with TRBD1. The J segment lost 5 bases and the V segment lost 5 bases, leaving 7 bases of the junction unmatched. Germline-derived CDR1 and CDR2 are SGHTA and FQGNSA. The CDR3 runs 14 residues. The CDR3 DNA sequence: TGTGCCAGCAGCCATCTCAGGGGGCGAACTGAAGCTTTCTTT. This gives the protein CASSHLRGRTEAFF. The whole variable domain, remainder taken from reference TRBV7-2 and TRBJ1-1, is GAGVSQSPSNKVTEKGKDVELRCDPISGHTALYWYRQSLGQGLEFLIYFQGNSAPDKSGLPSDRFSAERTGGSVSTLTIQRTQQEDSAVYLCASSHLRGRTEAFFGQGTRLTVV.

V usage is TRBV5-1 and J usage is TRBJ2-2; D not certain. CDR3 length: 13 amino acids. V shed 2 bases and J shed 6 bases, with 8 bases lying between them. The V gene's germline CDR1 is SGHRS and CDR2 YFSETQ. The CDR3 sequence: CASSFSSAGELFF. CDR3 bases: TGCGCCAGCAGCTTTTCCTCCGCCGGGGAGCTGTTTTTT. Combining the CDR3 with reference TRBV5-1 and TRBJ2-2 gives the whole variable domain KAGVTQTPRYLIKTRGQQVTLSCSPISGHRSVSWYQQTPGQGLQFLFEYFSETQRNKGNFPGRFSGRQFSNSRSEMNVSTLELGDSALYLCASSFSSAGELFFGEGSRLTVL.

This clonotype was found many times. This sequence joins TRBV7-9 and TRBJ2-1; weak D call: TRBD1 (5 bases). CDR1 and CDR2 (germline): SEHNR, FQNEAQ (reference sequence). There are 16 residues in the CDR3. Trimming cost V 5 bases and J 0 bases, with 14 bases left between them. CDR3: CASSPPVTVSYNEQFF. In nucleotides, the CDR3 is TGTGCCAGCAGCCCTCCTGTGACAGTCTCCTACAATGAGCAGTTCTTC.

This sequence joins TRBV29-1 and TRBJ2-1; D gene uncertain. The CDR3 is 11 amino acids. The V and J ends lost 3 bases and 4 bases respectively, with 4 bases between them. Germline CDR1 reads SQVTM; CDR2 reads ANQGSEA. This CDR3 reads CSVDQYNEQFF. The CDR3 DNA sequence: TGCAGCGTTGATCAGTACAATGAGCAGTTCTTC.

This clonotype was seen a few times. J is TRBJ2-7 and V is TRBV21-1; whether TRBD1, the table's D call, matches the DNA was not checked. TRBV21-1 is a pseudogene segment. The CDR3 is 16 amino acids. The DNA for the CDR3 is TGTGCCAGCAGCAAAGAGGTCGAGGACAGGGAGCGCGAGCAGTACGTC. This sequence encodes CASSKEVEDREREQYV.

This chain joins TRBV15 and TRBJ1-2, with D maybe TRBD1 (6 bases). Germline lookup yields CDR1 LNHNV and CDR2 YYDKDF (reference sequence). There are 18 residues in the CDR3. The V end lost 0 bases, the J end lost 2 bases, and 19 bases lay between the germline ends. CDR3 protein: CATSRDFSFRTGNYGYTF. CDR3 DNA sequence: TGTGCCACCAGCAGAGATTTTTCATTCCGAACAGGGAACTATGGCTACACCTTC.

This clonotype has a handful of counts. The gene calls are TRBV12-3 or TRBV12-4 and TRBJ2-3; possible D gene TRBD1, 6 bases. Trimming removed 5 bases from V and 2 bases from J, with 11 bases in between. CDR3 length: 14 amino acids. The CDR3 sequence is CASSRRTATDTQYF. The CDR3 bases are TGTGCCAGCAGTCGTCGGACAGCCACAGATACGCAGTATTTT.

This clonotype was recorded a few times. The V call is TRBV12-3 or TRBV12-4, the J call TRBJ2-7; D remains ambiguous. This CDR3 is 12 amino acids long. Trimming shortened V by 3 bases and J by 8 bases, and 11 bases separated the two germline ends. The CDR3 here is CASSFFRNQQYF. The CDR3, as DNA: TGTGCCAGCAGTTTTTTTAGGAACCAGCAGTACTTC.

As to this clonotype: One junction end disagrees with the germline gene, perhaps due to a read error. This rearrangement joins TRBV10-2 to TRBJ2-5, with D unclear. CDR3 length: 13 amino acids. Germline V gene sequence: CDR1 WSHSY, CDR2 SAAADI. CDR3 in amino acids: CANSVKLRETQYF. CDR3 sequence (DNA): TGCGCCAACAGTGTGAAGCTTCGAGAGACCCAGTACTTC.

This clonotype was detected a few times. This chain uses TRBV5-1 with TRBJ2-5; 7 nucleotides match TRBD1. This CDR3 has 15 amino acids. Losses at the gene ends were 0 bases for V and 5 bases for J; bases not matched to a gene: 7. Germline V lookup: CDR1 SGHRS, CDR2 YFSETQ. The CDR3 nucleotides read TGCGCCAGCAGCTTGGGTTACAGGGGACGGGAGACCCAGTACTTC. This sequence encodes CASSLGYRGRETQYF. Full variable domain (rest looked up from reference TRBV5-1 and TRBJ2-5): KAGVTQTPRYLIKTRGQQVTLSCSPISGHRSVSWYQQTPGQGLQFLFEYFSETQRNKGNFPGRFSGRQFSNSRSEMNVSTLELGDSALYLCASSLGYRGRETQYFGPGTRLLVL.

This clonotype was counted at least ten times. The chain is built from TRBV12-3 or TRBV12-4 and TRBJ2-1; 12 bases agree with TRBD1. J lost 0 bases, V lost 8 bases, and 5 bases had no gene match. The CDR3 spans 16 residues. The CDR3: CASAGQGASSYNEQFF. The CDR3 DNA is TGTGCCAGCGCGGGACAGGGGGCGAGCTCCTACAATGAGCAGTTCTTC.